These 10 T cell receptor beta chains were all obtained from the same sample, sequenced in a study of CD8+ T cells in alopecia areata. Stated treatment: oral pan-JAK inhibitor, 5-10 mg twice daily. It was cDNA, reverse transcribed from extracted RNA, that served as the sequencing template. Here immunoSEQ multiplex PCR was the method, and the copy in TCRdb shows in-frame clones only, minus some. Here the sample spans approximately 300,000 clones, roughly 50% being singletons. The source material was CD4+ T cells sorted from blood, sampled at week 24, from a patient treated with tofacitinib. Source of these receptors: a human donor with alopecia areata.

The rearrangement uses TRBV9 and TRBJ2-7; 11 bases agree with TRBD2. Germline lookup yields CDR1 SGDLS and CDR2 YYNGEE. The CDR3 is 16 amino acids. V shed 4 bases and J 5 bases; nucleotides not matched to a gene: 11. DNA of the CDR3: TGTGCCAGCAGCCCCAACGTACTAGCGGGGGCGAACGAGCAGTACTTC. It translates to CASSPNVLAGANEQYF.

This sequence joins TRBV19 and TRBJ2-1; a possible D gene is TRBD1 (5 bases). This CDR3 has 16 amino acids. The germline CDR1 and CDR2 sequences are LNHDA and SQIVND (reference sequence). The V end was cut by 1 base, the J end by 0 bases, with 10 bases between. The CDR3 reads CASSIGTPSSYNEQFF. DNA of the CDR3: TGTGCCAGTAGTATAGGGACACCGAGCTCCTACAATGAGCAGTTCTTC.

This clone turned up a few times. The chain has TRBV7-9 and TRBJ2-2, with D perhaps TRBD2 (7 bases). From germline, CDR1 is SEHNR and CDR2 FQNEAQ (reference sequence). V was clipped by 5 bases and J by 6 bases, with 13 bases between them. The CDR3 sequence is 14 residues long. CDR3 region: CASSLTGGAGELFF. In nucleotides, the CDR3 is TGTGCCAGCAGCCTCACGGGGGGCGCCGGGGAGCTGTTTTTT.

This chain links TRBV30 with TRBJ1-4; a possible D gene is TRBD1 (6 bases). This CDR3 region has 14 residues. The V gene's germline CDR1 is GTSNPN and CDR2 SVGIG (reference sequence). V lost 4 bases to trimming and J lost 7 bases, with 16 bases between them. CDR3 protein: CAWNAPGEGEKLFF. DNA for the CDR3: TGTGCCTGGAACGCCCCAGGGGAGGGTGAAAAACTGTTTTTT.

The chain couples TRBV4-1 to TRBJ1-1; D not resolved. The CDR3 sequence is 14 residues long. V was trimmed by 2 bases and J by 1 base, leaving 8 bases between them. CDR1 and CDR2 from the germline V gene are MGHRA and YSYEKL. The DNA for the CDR3 is TGCGCCAGCAGCCAAATGGGGAGGAACACTGAAGCTTTCTTT. Protein product: CASSQMGRNTEAFF.

The chain employs TRBV30 and TRBJ2-7; no reliable D call. Trimming removed 0 bases at V and 7 bases at J, with 10 bases between. The CDR3 length is 12 residues. The germline CDR1 and CDR2 sequences are GTSNPN and SVGIG (reference sequence). CDR3 in amino acids: CAWSVSAPEQYF. The CDR3 nucleotides read TGTGCCTGGAGTGTATCGGCCCCGGAGCAGTACTTC. The variable domain in full, with the rest retrieved from reference TRBV30 and TRBJ2-7, is SQTIHQWPATLVQPVGSPLSLECTVEGTSNPNLYWYRQAAGRGLQLLFYSVGIGQISSEVPQNLSASRPQDRQFILSSKKLLLSDSGFYLCAWSVSAPEQYFGPGTRLTVT.

The chain combines TRBV28 with TRBJ1-2; no definite D call. The V gene lost 8 bases and the J gene lost 4 bases, with 8 bases spanning the gap. Germline-derived CDR1 and CDR2 are MDHEN and SYDVKM. This CDR3 spans 11 amino acids. CDR3 nucleotides: TGTGCCAGCGGCACAGCCTATGGCTACACCTTC. Protein sequence: CASGTAYGYTF.

The genes are TRBV7-9 and TRBJ2-1; D is possibly TRBD2 (5 bases). Per germline, CDR1 SEHNR and CDR2 FQNEAQ (reference sequence). Trimming removed 4 bases at V and 3 bases at J, with 10 bases between. The CDR3 is 14 amino acids. CDR3 sequence: CASSSRRIYNEQFF. In DNA, the CDR3 is TGTGCCAGCAGCTCCCGGAGGATCTACAATGAGCAGTTCTTC.

Turning to this clone: Germline and junction disagree at one end, which may indicate a read error. The chain is built from TRBV9 and TRBJ1-4; 9 bases line up with TRBD1. CDR3 length: 14 residues. Germline values: CDR1 SGDLS, CDR2 YYNGEE. CDR3 sequence: CTSSVGGQGGKLFF. For the CDR3, the DNA is TGTACCAGCAGCGTAGGGGGACAGGGAGGAAAACTGTTTTTT.

The V gene is TRBV7-9, the J gene TRBJ2-5; tentative D call: TRBD2 (5 bases). V was pared by 6 bases and J by 5 bases, with 10 bases between. From germline, CDR1 is SEHNR and CDR2 FQNEAQ (reference sequence). This CDR3 region has 12 residues. CDR3 residues: CASRGAGETQYF. The CDR3 DNA sequence: TGTGCCAGCAGGGGAGCCGGGGAGACCCAGTACTTC.